These 12 T cell receptor beta chains share one sample of origin, sequenced in a study of blood T cell repertoires in COVID-19. Profiled with immunoSEQ multiplex PCR; TCRdb holds only in-frame clones, not every one. The table records roughly 80,000 clones, more than 70% of them present only once. Sequenced sample: peripheral blood. The origin of the receptors is a woman aged 80 or over with acute or convalescent COVID-19.

V is TRBV9 and J is TRBJ1-4; TRBD1 agrees at 7 bases. The CDR3 is 14 residues long. The V segment lost 4 bases and the J segment 6 bases; nucleotides outside the gene matches: 6. Germline CDR1 SGDLS, CDR2 YYNGEE. CDR3 DNA: TGTGCCAGCAGCCCTCGACAGGGATATGAAAAACTGTTTTTT. As protein: CASSPRQGYEKLFF.

As regards this clone: The sample contains more than one DNA sequence encoding this CDR3. The chain carries TRBV19 and TRBJ2-6; unclear D gene. Germline CDR1 is LNHDA and CDR2 is SQIVND (reference sequence). The V end was cut by 3 bases, the J end by 0 bases, with 3 bases between. CDR3 size: 14 residues. DNA of the CDR3: TGTGCCAGTAGTATCCGCTCTGGGGCCAACGTCCTGACTTTC. Its translation is CASSIRSGANVLTF.

This clone has just a few counts. The J gene is TRBJ1-1, the V gene TRBV5-6; TRBD1 agrees at 10 bases. Germline assignment: CDR1 SGHDT and CDR2 YYEEEE. V lost 4 bases and J lost 6; bases outside the gene matches: 6. The CDR3 is 14 residues long. The CDR3 spells CASSRGQGSAEAFF. The CDR3 bases are TGTGCCAGCAGCCGGGGACAGGGGAGTGCTGAAGCTTTCTTT.

The chain joins TRBV3-1 (or the pseudogene TRBV3-2) to TRBJ2-7; the D gene is possibly TRBD2 (5 bases). Germline V CDR1 and CDR2: LGHDT, YNNKEL (reference sequence). The CDR3 has 15 residues. The V and J ends lost 3 bases and 5 bases respectively, with 17 bases between them. The CDR3 sequence is CASSHHFGETNEQYF. The CDR3 DNA reads TGTGCCAGCAGCCATCACTTCGGGGAGACCAACGAGCAGTACTTC.

The chain links TRBV5-1 to TRBJ2-7, with a weak D call TRBD1 (5 bases). The CDR3 extends over 14 amino acids. The germline V gene has CDR1 SGHRS and CDR2 YFSETQ. V lost 5 bases and J lost 3, with 15 bases in between. The CDR3: CASSRAREGYEQYF. The CDR3 coding sequence is TGCGCCAGCAGTCGGGCCAGGGAAGGCTACGAGCAGTACTTC.

The chain's CDR3 is CASSPFSTGELFF. The CDR3 DNA follows: TGTGCCAGCTCACCTTTCAGCACCGGGGAGCTGTTTTTT. The chain joins TRBV18 to TRBJ2-2; the D is unclear. The germline V gene encodes CDR1 KGHSH and CDR2 LQKENI. V was cut by 3 bases and J by 4 bases, with 6 bases left in between. CDR3 length: 13 amino acids. Using reference TRBV18 and TRBJ2-2 for the parts outside the CDR3, the full variable domain is NAGVMQNPRHLVRRRGQEARLRCSPMKGHSHVYWYRQLPEEGLKFMVYLQKENIIDESGMPKERFSAEFPKEGPSILRIQQVVRGDSAAYFCASSPFSTGELFFGEGSRLTVL.

The J gene is TRBJ2-2, the V gene TRBV9; D not certain. V lost 1 base to trimming and J lost 7 bases, with 8 bases between them. The V gene's germline CDR1 is SGDLS and CDR2 YYNGEE. CDR3 length equals 13 residues. CDR3 sequence reads: CASSVRVDGELFF. The CDR3 DNA is TGTGCCAGCAGCGTACGCGTAGACGGGGAGCTGTTTTTT.

The chain uses TRBV3-1 (or the pseudogene TRBV3-2) and TRBJ1-3, with 7 positions matching TRBD1. The germline gives CDR1 LGHDT, CDR2 YNNKEL (reference sequence). J gave up 3 bases and V 3 bases, and 8 bases lay outside the gene matches. This CDR3 is 16 amino acids long. CDR3 nucleotide sequence: TGTGCCAGCAGCCACCCGGGGACAGAAGGTGGAAACACCATATATTTT. It codes for CASSHPGTEGGNTIYF.

This chain connects TRBV14 to TRBJ2-7; tentative D call: TRBD1 (6 bases). Germline V gene sequence: CDR1 SGHDN, CDR2 FVKESK. Between the trimmed V and J ends, which lost 1 base and 7 bases, there was a span of 11 bases. The CDR3 runs to 13 residues. CDR3 in amino acids: CASSQAGVGEQYF. CDR3 bases: TGTGCCAGCAGCCAAGCAGGGGTTGGGGAGCAGTACTTC. Full variable domain (missing parts from reference TRBV14 and TRBJ2-7): EAGVTQFPSHSVIEKGQTVTLRCDPISGHDNLYWYRRVMGKEIKFLLHFVKESKQDESGMPNNRFLAERTGGTYSTLKVQPAELEDSGVYFCASSQAGVGEQYFGPGTRLTVT.

The rearrangement uses TRBV18 and TRBJ1-1, with D perhaps matching TRBD1 (5 bases). The ends were cut back, 8 bases at V and 5 bases at J, with 18 bases in the middle. The CDR3 has 14 amino acids. The germline V gene has CDR1 KGHSH and CDR2 LQKENI. DNA for the CDR3: TGTGCCAGCGCTCGACAGAGGGGAGGGACTGAAGCTTTCTTT. It is translated as CASARQRGGTEAFF.

V is TRBV9 and J is TRBJ2-2; 13 bases are a match to TRBD2. The CDR3 covers 15 residues. Germline loops: CDR1 SGDLS, CDR2 YYNGEE. Unmatched junction bases numbered 4, after V lost 4 bases and J lost 7 bases. The CDR3 DNA reads TGTGCCAGCAGCACACTAGCGGGGGGGCGCGGGGAGCTGTTTTTT. Translating gives CASSTLAGGRGELFF.

This chain joins TRBV28 and TRBJ1-1; D unclear. Germline V gene lookup returns CDR1 MDHEN and CDR2 SYDVKM. The CDR3 is 14 residues long. The V end was cut by 2 bases, the J end by 0 bases, with 7 bases between. CDR3 nucleotides: TGTGCCAGCAGTTTAGTATCCCTGAACACTGAAGCTTTCTTT. Translated: CASSLVSLNTEAFF.